These 8 T cell receptor beta chains originate from one sample sequenced in a study of radiation and T cells in renal cell carcinoma. Method: immunoSEQ multiplex PCR; TCRdb's copy keeps in-frame clones and lacks some. The sample has roughly 5,600 clones; 68% are singletons. As to treatment: treatment-naive control, cytoreductive nephrectomy. Sequences were derived from tumor tissue, sampled from a patient whose treatment was nephrectomy without radiotherapy. The receptors come from a human donor with renal cell carcinoma.

This clone was detected only a few times. This rearrangement joins TRBV6-6 to TRBJ1-5, with a tentative D call TRBD1 (5 bases). Deletions cut 2 bases from V and 3 bases from J, with 8 bases between. CDR1 MNHNY and CDR2 SVGAGI come from the germline V gene (reference sequence). This CDR3 has 14 amino acids. CDR3 coding DNA: TGTGCCAGCAGTTACCCAGGGAACAATCAGCCCCAGCATTTT. Amino acids: CASSYPGNNQPQHF.

A word on this clone: The sample holds other DNA sequences that translate to the same CDR3. The chain employs TRBV6-1 and TRBJ1-2; perhaps TRBD1 as D (5 bases). The CDR3 covers 15 residues. CDR1 MNHNS and CDR2 SASEGT come from the germline V gene. V gave up 6 bases and J gave up 0 bases, with 14 bases separating them. The CDR3 nucleotides are TGTGCCAGCAGGAGGGACCGTACAGCTAACTATGGCTACACCTTC. Its translation: CASRRDRTANYGYTF.

By sample fraction, this clone is medium-sized. The rearrangement uses TRBV27 and TRBJ1-5, with a weak D call TRBD1 (5 bases). V gave up 1 base and J gave up 2 bases, with 6 bases separating them. The CDR3 runs to 14 residues. Germline loops: CDR1 MNHEY, CDR2 SMNVEV (reference sequence). The CDR3 reads CASSLFRGNQPQHF. Here the CDR3 DNA reads TGTGCCAGCAGTTTATTCAGGGGCAATCAGCCCCAGCATTTT.

This chain links TRBV4-2 with TRBJ2-1; 10 bases align to TRBD2. The CDR3 runs to 16 residues. The ends lost 0 bases at V and 6 bases at J; junction bases unmatched: 5. CDR1 and CDR2 from the germline V gene are LGHNA and YNFKEQ. The CDR3 region is CASSQDLAGVFNEQFF. The CDR3 DNA follows: TGTGCCAGCAGCCAAGATCTAGCGGGAGTCTTCAATGAGCAGTTCTTC.

The rearrangement links TRBV6-5 to TRBJ2-3; 10 bases fit TRBD1. CDR1 MNHEY and CDR2 SVGAGI come from the germline V gene. The junction had 5 bases not matched to a gene; V was cut back by 6 bases and J by 2 bases. This CDR3 spans 15 amino acids. The CDR3 region is CASRRQGANTDTQYF. CDR3 nucleotide sequence: TGTGCCAGCAGAAGACAGGGGGCTAACACAGATACGCAGTATTTT.

The rearrangement links TRBV18 to TRBJ1-6; maybe TRBD1 (5 bases). CDR1 and CDR2 from the germline V gene are KGHSH and LQKENI. The CDR3 runs 16 residues. Trimming stripped 3 bases from V and 7 bases from J, with 16 bases between. CDR3 region: CASSPTTANKNSPLHF. The CDR3 DNA reads TGTGCCAGCTCACCGACGACAGCTAACAAAAATTCACCCCTCCACTTT. The whole variable domain, remainder taken from reference TRBV18 and TRBJ1-6, is NAGVMQNPRHLVRRRGQEARLRCSPMKGHSHVYWYRQLPEEGLKFMVYLQKENIIDESGMPKERFSAEFPKEGPSILRIQQVVRGDSAAYFCASSPTTANKNSPLHFGNGTRLTVT.

The rearrangement joins TRBV4-1 to TRBJ2-1; possible D gene TRBD2, 5 bases. The germline gives CDR1 MGHRA, CDR2 YSYEKL. Trimming cost V 0 bases and J 6 bases, with 12 bases left between them. This CDR3 contains 15 residues. CDR3 in DNA: TGCGCCAGCAGCCAAGAGAACGGGATAAGCAATGAGCAGTTCTTC. Its protein is CASSQENGISNEQFF.

The CDR3 sequence: CASSGIITGELFF. Here the CDR3 DNA reads TGTGCCAGTAGCGGGATTATCACCGGGGAGCTGTTTTTT. The rearrangement joins TRBV19 to TRBJ2-2; D might be TRBD2 (5 bases). This CDR3 has 13 amino acids. The V gene lost 6 bases and the J gene lost 4 bases, with 9 bases spanning the gap. Germline assignment: CDR1 LNHDA and CDR2 SQIVND (reference sequence).